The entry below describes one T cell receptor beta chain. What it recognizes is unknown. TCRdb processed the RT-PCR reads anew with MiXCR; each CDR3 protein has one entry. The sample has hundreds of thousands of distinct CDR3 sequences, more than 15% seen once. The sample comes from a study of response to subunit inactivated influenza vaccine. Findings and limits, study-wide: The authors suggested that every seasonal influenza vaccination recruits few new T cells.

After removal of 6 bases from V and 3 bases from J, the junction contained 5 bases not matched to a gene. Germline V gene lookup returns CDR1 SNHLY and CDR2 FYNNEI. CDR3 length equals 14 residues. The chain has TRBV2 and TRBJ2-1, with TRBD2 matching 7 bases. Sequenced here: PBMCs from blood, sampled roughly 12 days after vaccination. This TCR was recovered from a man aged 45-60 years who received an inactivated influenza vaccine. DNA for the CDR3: TGTGCCAGCAGAAATAGCGGGTTCTACAATGAGCAGTTCTTC. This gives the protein CASRNSGFYNEQFF.